This T cell receptor beta chain was obtained from a study of human CD4 T cells and Enterobacteriaceae. The memory gate held CD4+ cells that were not CD45RA+CCR7+CD95- naive cells, over 95% pure. Positive selection with CD4 and CD14 microbeads isolated CD4+ T cells and monocytes. Ex vivo total memory CD4+ cells were sequenced at deep level. Profiling relied on immunoSEQ multiplex PCR, and the TCRdb table lists in-frame clones only, not all of them. The sample yields fewer than 35,000 clones, 80% to 90% seen once. Only one count was recorded for this clone. What it binds is not known. Study results and limitations: Ex vivo, broadly cross-reactive clonotypes appeared more expanded than specific ones.

The sequenced sample consisted of memory CD4+ T cells from blood. This TCR derives from a human donor in good health.

This CDR3 is CSVDGTNEKLFF. The DNA for the CDR3 is TGCAGCGTTGACGGGACCAATGAAAAACTGTTTTTT. The V gene is TRBV29-1, the J gene TRBJ1-4; possible D gene TRBD1, 5 bases. Trimming removed 3 bases at V and 5 bases at J, with 7 bases between. Germline CDR1 reads SQVTM; CDR2 reads ANQGSEA. CDR3 length: 12 residues.